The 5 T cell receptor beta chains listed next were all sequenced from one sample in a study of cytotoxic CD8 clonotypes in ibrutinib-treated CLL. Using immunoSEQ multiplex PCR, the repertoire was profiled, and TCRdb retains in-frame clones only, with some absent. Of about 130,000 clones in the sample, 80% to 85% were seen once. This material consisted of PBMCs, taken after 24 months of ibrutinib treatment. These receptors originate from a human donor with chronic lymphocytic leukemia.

The CDR3 is CASSLGLAGRSYEQYF. CDR3 coding DNA: TGTGCCAGCAGTTTGGGGCTAGCGGGGCGTTCCTACGAGCAGTACTTC. The rearrangement joins TRBV7-9 to TRBJ2-7; TRBD2 agrees at 9 bases. Germline-derived CDR1 and CDR2 are SEHNR and FQNEAQ (reference sequence). This CDR3 comprises 16 residues. V was clipped by 6 bases and J by 1 base; unmatched bases: 10.

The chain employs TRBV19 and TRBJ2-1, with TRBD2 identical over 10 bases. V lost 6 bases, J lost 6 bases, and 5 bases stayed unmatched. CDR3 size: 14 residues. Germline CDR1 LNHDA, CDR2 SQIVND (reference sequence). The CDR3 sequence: CASRGRTSGNEQFF. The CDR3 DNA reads TGTGCCAGTAGGGGAAGGACTAGCGGCAATGAGCAGTTCTTC.

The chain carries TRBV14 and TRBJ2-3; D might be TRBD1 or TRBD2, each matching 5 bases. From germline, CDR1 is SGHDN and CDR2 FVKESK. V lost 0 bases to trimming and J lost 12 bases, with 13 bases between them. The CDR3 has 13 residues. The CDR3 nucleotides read TGTGCCAGCAGCCAAGACTTGAGGGACCGACAGTATTTT. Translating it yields CASSQDLRDRQYF.

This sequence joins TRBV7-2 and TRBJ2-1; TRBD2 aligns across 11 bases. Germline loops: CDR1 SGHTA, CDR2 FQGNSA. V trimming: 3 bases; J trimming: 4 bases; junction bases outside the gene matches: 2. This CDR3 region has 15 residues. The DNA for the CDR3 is TGTGCCAGCAGCTTTGCTAGCGGGGGGTACAATGAGCAGTTCTTC. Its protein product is CASSFASGGYNEQFF.

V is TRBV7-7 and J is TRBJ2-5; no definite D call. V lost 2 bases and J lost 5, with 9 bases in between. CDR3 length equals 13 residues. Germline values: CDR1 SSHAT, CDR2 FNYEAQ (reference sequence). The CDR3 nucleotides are TGTGCCAGCAGCTTAACTTCCTCGGAGACCCAGTACTTC. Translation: CASSLTSSETQYF. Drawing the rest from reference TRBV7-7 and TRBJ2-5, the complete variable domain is GAGVSQSPRYKVTKRGQDVTLRCDPISSHATLYWYQQALGQGPEFLTYFNYEAQPDKSGLPSDRFSAERPEGSISTLTIQRTEQRDSAMYRCASSLTSSETQYFGPGTRLLVL.